Listed below are T cell receptor beta chains from one sample, sequenced in a study of T cells in Graves' hyperthyroidism and ophthalmopathy. A single record per CDR3 protein comes from TCRdb applying MiXCR to the multiplex PCR reads. The table includes 410,000 or so distinct CDR3 sequences, roughly 14% detected once. The sample was blood. The origin of the receptors is a man between 18 and 35 years old with Graves' ophthalmopathy. CDR3s leave out the opening cysteine and the closing phenylalanine or tryptophan. Not all rows give a size; the values are once, few, many and, for expanded clones, a class.

>TRBJ2-1|.|TRBV20-1
SAQNPATYNEQF
>TRBJ2-1|few|TRBV24-1
ATLGGNEQF
>TRBJ1-2|many|TRBV3-1
ASSQGQGDGYT
>TRBJ1-1|many|TRBV7-9
ASSRRQGGSTRAF
>TRBJ2-1|.|TRBV19
ASSPRSGGGNEQF
>TRBJ2-1|.|TRBV11-2
ASSLDRRTPANEQF
>TRBJ2-7|many|TRBV11-2
ASSLDGQGHEQY
>TRBJ2-7|.|TRBV6-1
ASSIPGDEQY
>TRBJ2-3|many|TRBV13
ASSYLAGGPEDTQY
>TRBJ2-7|many|TRBV6-2/TRBV6-3
ASRDRGASYEQY
>TRBJ2-5|many|TRBV12-5
ASGGSQETQY
>TRBJ2-7|few|TRBV20-1
SARDRQGNRYEQY
>TRBJ2-3|many|TRBV6-1
ASRGWGLDVTDTQY
>TRBJ2-5|many|TRBV20-1
SAGAGGVETQY
>TRBJ2-1|many|TRBV20-1
SARETGSSYNEQF
>TRBJ2-2|.|TRBV3-1
ASTANPEGENTGELF
>TRBJ2-1|once|TRBV11-2
ASSLVPAGEHNEQF
>TRBJ1-2|.|TRBV29-1
SVDVTGGVYDYT
>TRBJ2-1|many|TRBV12-3/TRBV12-4
ATSRSGPSYNEQF
>TRBJ2-1|.|TRBV14
ASSQWVSWGDHNEQF
>TRBJ2-2|few|TRBV11-1
ASSPGLGQTSLAGGTGELF
>TRBJ1-4|few|TRBV19
ASSIDRRLNEKLF
>TRBJ1-4|many|TRBV11-2
ASSPGGVEKLF
>TRBJ2-5|.|TRBV19
ASSIGHWETQY
>TRBJ2-1|.|TRBV19
ASSPQTSSYSYNEQF
>TRBJ2-3|many|TRBV5-1
ASSGGQGALADTQY
>TRBJ2-7|.|TRBV29-1
SVEWGREQY
>TRBJ1-1|many|TRBV3-1
ASSQPGSTEAF
>TRBJ2-1|.|TRBV5-1
ASSLEGLAIYNEQF
>TRBJ2-2|few|TRBV11-3
ASSSLGVLTGELF
>TRBJ1-5|few|TRBV5-4
ASSLVDSKPNQPQH
>TRBJ2-7|many|TRBV6-1
ASSRYSGGPYYEQY
>TRBJ2-7|many|TRBV30
AWSPGLVNEQY
>TRBJ2-7|.|TRBV4-1
ASSPVGQGGIEQY
>TRBJ1-1|many|TRBV11-2
ASSWGRADTEAF
>TRBJ2-5|many|TRBV20-1
SAREGAAEETQY
>TRBJ2-7|many|TRBV10-3
AGVPKREQY
>TRBJ1-1|few|TRBV10-3
AIGREEDTEAF
>TRBJ1-2|.|TRBV24-1
ATSDPSGSAQS
>TRBJ2-1|few|TRBV5-1
ASSPSRALDTNEQF
>TRBJ1-5|many|TRBV5-1
ASSLDPGGRQPQH
>TRBJ1-6|few|TRBV9
ASSVGSPSSSPLH
>TRBJ2-5|many|TRBV3-1
ASSQDLRLQETQY
>TRBJ1-2|many|TRBV3-1
ASSQTGYGYT
>TRBJ2-7|few|TRBV6-1
ASSRNSLSGRLNEQY